Listed below are T cell receptor beta chains from one sample, sequenced in a study of control samples from healthy donors and cancer patients. Sequencing was performed with immunoSEQ multiplex PCR; in TCRdb, only in-frame clones are kept and a portion is missing. This table has 140,000 to 150,000 clones, 80% to 95% appearing once. The specimen was blood. All receptors come from a man younger than 35 in good health. The CDR3 runs from the conserved cysteine through the conserved F or W.

V gene | CDR3 protein
TRBV13 | CASSPKGRGNTIYF
TRBV4-2 | CASSQVAGSYEQYF
TRBV27 | CASSLPGPNEKLFF
TRBV4-2 | CASSPIVSALAKNIQYF
TRBV6-5 | CASSRGGPGDTQYF
TRBV6-5 | CASRSGGNYGYTF
TRBV6-5 | CASSWGGQGIQYF
TRBV7-2 | CASSRSARSPLHF
TRBV14 | CASSHLGLAGARRYTGELFF
TRBV5-1 | CASSLGDGEQFF
TRBV14 | CASSQELVDEQFF
TRBV19 | CASSGDRDGSNQPQHF
TRBV5-6 | CASSLGQGREWTEAFF
TRBV29-1 | CSVVGTNTGELFF
TRBV19 | CASRRTGVNSGNTIYF
TRBV24-1 | CATSNSGSFNEQYF
TRBV27 | CASTGYYRDGGGETQYF
TRBV9 | CASSKLRHGGGQPQHF
TRBV7-3 | CASSFSGRATDTQYF
TRBV18 | CASSPVPARGLLNTEAFF
TRBV4-3 | CASSQDGPGGRSPLHF
TRBV11-2 | CASSFPRGRREIAEAFF
TRBV18 | CASSPEQGVHQPQHF
TRBV28 | CASSLPGTNTEAFF
TRBV7-2 | CASSSLDYGEQYF
TRBV18 | CASSTGSTNEKLFF
TRBV4-1 | CASSLGHNGEKLFF
TRBV6-2/TRBV6-3 | CASSYPRNPGLAGIGSYEQYF
TRBV20-1 | CSASRRGRTDTQYF
TRBV7-9 | CASSLEGRVGGYTF
TRBV9 | CASNPGGGGETQYF
TRBV12-3/TRBV12-4 | CASSLEHAYGYTF
TRBV6-5 | CASSRKTYTNEKLFF
TRBV5-6 | CASSFTSGDYTDTQYF
TRBV6-6 | CASSYSGGAGANVLTF
TRBV7-2 | CASSLSSYNSPLHF
TRBV18 | CASSPVRAGVSIFGYTF
TRBV30 | CAWSSLAGVWLNEQFF
TRBV11-2 | CASSSTGTGELFF
TRBV27 | CASTDRINQPQHF
TRBV19 | CASSPGTGTYEQYF
TRBV19 | CASSQGGRETQYF
TRBV6-5 | CASRKLGGSEYF
TRBV7-2 | CASSSPTGPRGDQYF
TRBV29-1 | CSVWTPNYGYTF